This TCR beta chain comes out of a study of shared clonotypes between healthy human individuals. Study-level results: Sequencing depth was predicted to influence how clonotypes are shared among donors. Clonotype sharing across a handful of donors was observed for about 5.2% of naive CD4 clonotypes.

The germline V gene has CDR1 SQVTM and CDR2 ANQGSEA. V gave up 7 bases and J gave up 7 bases, with 22 bases separating them. This CDR3 is 14 amino acids long. Generated by immunoSEQ multiplex PCR, the TCRdb table keeps only in-frame clones and is missing some. The sample has about 2.2 million clones, 93% seen once; the top ten hold more than 1.5%. Of note for this clone: What it recognizes is unknown.

Positively selected for CCR7, the CD45RO-negative cells used as naive CD8 cells excluded terminally differentiated effector memory CD45RA+ cells. Sequencing input: naive CD8+ T cells from PBMCs. This sequence joins TRBV29-1 and TRBJ1-1, with D possibly being TRBD1 (6 bases). The receptor was derived from a young man in good health. Some clones in this sample may be carry-over from other donors' samples. The CDR3 protein is CSGALGGAYGEAFF. The CDR3, as DNA: TGCAGCGGCGCCTTGGGGGGGGCTTATGGTGAAGCTTTCTTT.